This section outlines one TCR beta chain sequence together with its context. The sample originates from a study of blood T cell repertoires in COVID-19. Authors' processing steps: Amplification with reference gene primers provided the estimates of nucleated cell counts. Generated by immunoSEQ multiplex PCR, the TCRdb table keeps only in-frame clones and is missing some. The DNA gave D and trimming, while V, J and clone size come from that table. This sample has about 320,000 clones, with roughly 85% found just once. Germline CDR1 MNHEY, CDR2 SMNVEV (reference sequence). V was clipped by 6 bases and J by 8 bases; unmatched bases: 1. The CDR3 consists of 11 residues. Enrolled through a virtual design, the participants were between roughly 18 and 89 years of age and came from under 30 US areas. Cohort placement rested on clinical history that participants reported themselves. A COVID-19 case had been met by exposed participants during the 2 weeks before study entry.

The sequence came from a woman in her 30s who had been exposed to COVID-19. The chain is built from TRBV27 and TRBJ1-2, with 9 bases lining up with TRBD1. Sequencing was carried out using PBMCs or T cells enriched from blood (not recorded which). CDR3 protein: CASRDRGGYTF. The CDR3 DNA reads TGTGCCAGCAGGGACAGGGGCGGCTACACCTTC.